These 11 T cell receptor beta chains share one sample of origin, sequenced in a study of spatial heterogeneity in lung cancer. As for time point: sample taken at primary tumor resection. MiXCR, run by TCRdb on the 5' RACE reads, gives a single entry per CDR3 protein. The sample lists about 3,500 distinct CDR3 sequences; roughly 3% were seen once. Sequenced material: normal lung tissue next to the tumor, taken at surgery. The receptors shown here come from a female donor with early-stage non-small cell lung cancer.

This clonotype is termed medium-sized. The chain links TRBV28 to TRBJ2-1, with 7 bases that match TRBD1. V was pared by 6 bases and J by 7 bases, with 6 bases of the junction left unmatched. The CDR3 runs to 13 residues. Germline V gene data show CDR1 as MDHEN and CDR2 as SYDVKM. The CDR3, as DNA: TGTGCCAGCAGCAAGGGGGCCGGAAATGAGCAGTTCTTC. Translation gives CASSKGAGNEQFF.

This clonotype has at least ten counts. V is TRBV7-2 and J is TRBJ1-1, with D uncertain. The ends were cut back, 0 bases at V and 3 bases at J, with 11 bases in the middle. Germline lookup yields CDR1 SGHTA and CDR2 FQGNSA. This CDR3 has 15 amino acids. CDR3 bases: TGTGCCAGCAGCTTAGCCCGGACCCGGGACACTGAAGCTTTCTTT. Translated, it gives CASSLARTRDTEAFF.

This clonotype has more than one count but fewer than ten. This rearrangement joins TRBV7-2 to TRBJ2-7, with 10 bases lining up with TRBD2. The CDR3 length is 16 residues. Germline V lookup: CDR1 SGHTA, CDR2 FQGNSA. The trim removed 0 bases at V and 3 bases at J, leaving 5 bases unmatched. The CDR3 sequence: CASSLAQRGGLYEQYF. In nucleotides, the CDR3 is TGTGCCAGCAGCTTAGCGCAGCGGGGGGGCCTCTACGAGCAGTACTTC.

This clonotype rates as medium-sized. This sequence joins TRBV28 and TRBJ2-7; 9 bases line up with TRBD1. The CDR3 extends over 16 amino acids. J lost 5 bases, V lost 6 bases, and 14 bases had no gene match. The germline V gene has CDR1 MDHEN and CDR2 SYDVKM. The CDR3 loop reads CASRPLDGQGFNEQYF. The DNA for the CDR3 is TGTGCCAGCAGACCCCTCGACGGACAGGGGTTCAACGAGCAGTACTTC.

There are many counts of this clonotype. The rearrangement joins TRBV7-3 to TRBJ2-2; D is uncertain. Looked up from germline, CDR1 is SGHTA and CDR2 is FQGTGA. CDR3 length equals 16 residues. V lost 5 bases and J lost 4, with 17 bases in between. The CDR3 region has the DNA TGTGCCAGCAGCCCCCTCAGCGTACAAGGCACCGGGGAGCTGTTTTTT. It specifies CASSPLSVQGTGELFF.

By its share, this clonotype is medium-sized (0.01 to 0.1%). CDR3 DNA sequence: TGCAGCGTTGAAGGAGGTTTCAGGGGACTAGCGGGGGACACAGATACGCAGTATTTT. Its protein product is CSVEGGFRGLAGDTDTQYF. V usage is TRBV29-1 and J usage is TRBJ2-3, with 14 positions matching TRBD2. Germline assignment: CDR1 SQVTM and CDR2 ANQGSEA. J was trimmed by 2 bases and V by 1 base; bases with no gene match: 11. This CDR3 has 19 amino acids.

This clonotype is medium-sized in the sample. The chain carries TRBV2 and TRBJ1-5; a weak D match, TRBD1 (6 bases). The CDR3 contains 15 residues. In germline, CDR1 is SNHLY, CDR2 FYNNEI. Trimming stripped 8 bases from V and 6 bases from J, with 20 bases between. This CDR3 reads CASGVTQDRTQPQHF. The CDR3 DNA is TGTGCCAGCGGGGTCACTCAGGACAGAACTCAGCCCCAGCATTTT. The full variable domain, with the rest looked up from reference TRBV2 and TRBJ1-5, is EPEVTQTPSHQVTQMGQEVILRCVPISNHLYFYWYRQILGQKVEFLVSFYNNEISEKSEIFDDQFSVERPDGSNFTLKIRSTKLEDSAMYFCASGVTQDRTQPQHFGDGTRLSIL.

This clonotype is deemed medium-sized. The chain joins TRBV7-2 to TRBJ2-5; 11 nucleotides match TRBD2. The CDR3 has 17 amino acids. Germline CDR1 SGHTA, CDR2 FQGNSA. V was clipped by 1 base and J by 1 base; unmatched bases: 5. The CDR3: CASSLVSTSGAQETQYF. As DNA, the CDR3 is TGTGCCAGCAGCTTAGTATCGACTAGCGGGGCCCAAGAGACCCAGTACTTC.

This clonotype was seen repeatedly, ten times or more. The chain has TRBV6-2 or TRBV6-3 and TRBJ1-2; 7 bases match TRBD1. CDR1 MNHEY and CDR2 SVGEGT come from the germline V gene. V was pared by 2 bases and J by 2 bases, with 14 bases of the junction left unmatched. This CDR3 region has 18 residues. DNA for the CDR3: TGTGCCAGCAGTTACAATCTGGACAAGGGACAGTTCAACTATGGCTACACCTTC. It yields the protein CASSYNLDKGQFNYGYTF.

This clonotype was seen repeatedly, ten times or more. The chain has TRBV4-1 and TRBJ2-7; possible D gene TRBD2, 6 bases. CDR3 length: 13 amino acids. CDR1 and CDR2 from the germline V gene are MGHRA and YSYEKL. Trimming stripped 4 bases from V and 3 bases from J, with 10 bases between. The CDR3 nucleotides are TGCGCCAGCAGCCGAACGGGAGACTACGAGCAGTACTTC. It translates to CASSRTGDYEQYF.

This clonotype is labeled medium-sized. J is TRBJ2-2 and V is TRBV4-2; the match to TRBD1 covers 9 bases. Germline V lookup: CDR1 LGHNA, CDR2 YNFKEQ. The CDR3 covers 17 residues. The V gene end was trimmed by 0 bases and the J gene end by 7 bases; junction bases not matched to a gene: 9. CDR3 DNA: TGTGCCAGCAGCCAAGAAGGGGGACAGGGATATGTCGGGGAGCTGTTTTTT. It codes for CASSQEGGQGYVGELFF.